These 18 T cell receptor beta chains share one sample of origin, sequenced in a study of blood T cell repertoires in COVID-19. Sequencing was performed with immunoSEQ multiplex PCR; in TCRdb, only in-frame clones are kept and a portion is missing. Here the sample spans some 530,000 clones, 88% being singletons. Sequencing input: PBMCs or T cells enriched from blood (not recorded which). These receptors originate from a woman aged 55-69 years who had recovered from COVID-19.

V usage is TRBV2 and J usage is TRBJ1-1; 9 positions agree with TRBD1. The CDR3 is 14 amino acids. V was clipped by 7 bases and J by 5 bases; unmatched bases: 8. Germline V gene lookup returns CDR1 SNHLY and CDR2 FYNNEI. CDR3 residues: CASTGDRDLTEAFF. The CDR3 DNA sequence: TGTGCCAGCACCGGGGACAGGGATCTTACTGAAGCTTTCTTT.

The chain is built from TRBV4-1 and TRBJ2-6; D is possibly TRBD1 (5 bases). CDR3 size: 16 residues. Trimming pared 4 bases from V and 4 bases from J, leaving 14 bases between. The germline V gene has CDR1 MGHRA and CDR2 YSYEKL. CDR3 DNA sequence: TGCGCCAGCAGCCCGACCGACAGACCCGGGGCCAACGTCCTGACTTTC. Translation: CASSPTDRPGANVLTF.

V is TRBV7-2 and J is TRBJ1-5; D unclear. Germline V lookup: CDR1 SGHTA, CDR2 FQGNSA. Trimming removed 5 bases from V and 0 bases from J, with 11 bases in between. The CDR3 is made up of 15 amino acids. Here the CDR3 DNA reads TGTGCCAGCAGCACCGGCGGTACTAGCAATCAGCCCCAGCATTTT. Protein sequence: CASSTGGTSNQPQHF. Full variable domain (rest looked up from reference TRBV7-2 and TRBJ1-5): GAGVSQSPSNKVTEKGKDVELRCDPISGHTALYWYRQSLGQGLEFLIYFQGNSAPDKSGLPSDRFSAERTGGSVSTLTIQRTQQEDSAVYLCASSTGGTSNQPQHFGDGTRLSIL.

V is TRBV5-1 and J is TRBJ2-5; 8 bases fit TRBD1. Trimming at V came to 4 bases and at J to 6 bases, leaving 11 bases not matched to a gene. Germline assignment: CDR1 SGHRS and CDR2 YFSETQ. The CDR3 runs to 15 residues. The DNA of the CDR3 is TGCGCCAGCAGCGGAACCGGGACAGGCCTCCAGACCCAGTACTTC. It specifies CASSGTGTGLQTQYF.

The chain joins TRBV19 to TRBJ1-3, with D possibly TRBD1 on 6 matching bases. Germline-derived CDR1 and CDR2 are LNHDA and SQIVND (reference sequence). CDR3 length: 14 residues. V was shortened by 9 bases and J by 0 bases, with 12 bases between the two germline ends. This CDR3 reads CASLGAFSGNTIYF. The CDR3 region has the DNA TGTGCCAGCTTGGGGGCCTTCTCTGGAAACACCATATATTTT.

The chain links TRBV4-1 to TRBJ1-5; TRBD1 aligns across 7 bases. This CDR3 is 15 amino acids long. CDR1 and CDR2 from the germline V gene are MGHRA and YSYEKL. Trimming cost V 0 bases and J 4 bases; bases outside gene matches: 3. The CDR3 region is CASSQEAQGNQPQHF. DNA of the CDR3: TGCGCCAGCAGCCAAGAGGCACAGGGGAATCAGCCCCAGCATTTT.

The chain carries TRBV4-1 and TRBJ1-5; 10 bases map to TRBD1. V shed 4 bases and J 6 bases; nucleotides not matched to a gene: 6. Per germline, CDR1 MGHRA and CDR2 YSYEKL. The CDR3 extends over 15 amino acids. CDR3 DNA sequence: TGCGCCAGCAGCCCACCGGGACAGGGGATTCAGCCCCAGCATTTT. The encoded protein is CASSPPGQGIQPQHF.

Remarks on this clone: Other nucleotide sequences from this sample produce the same CDR3. The chain links TRBV5-1 to TRBJ2-3; 11 bases agree with TRBD2. The ends lost 0 bases at V and 4 bases at J; junction bases unmatched: 1. Per the germline V gene, CDR1 is SGHRS and CDR2 is YFSETQ. This CDR3 comprises 15 residues. The CDR3 protein is CASSLDSGGADTQYF. The CDR3 DNA reads TGCGCCAGCAGCTTGGATAGCGGGGGGGCAGATACGCAGTATTTT. The full variable domain, completed using reference TRBV5-1 and TRBJ2-3, is KAGVTQTPRYLIKTRGQQVTLSCSPISGHRSVSWYQQTPGQGLQFLFEYFSETQRNKGNFPGRFSGRQFSNSRSEMNVSTLELGDSALYLCASSLDSGGADTQYFGPGTRLTVL.

This rearrangement joins TRBV4-2 to TRBJ2-5; 8 nucleotides line up with TRBD2. The J segment lost 5 bases and the V segment lost 1 base, leaving 12 bases of the junction unmatched. The CDR3 covers 17 residues. Germline V gene data show CDR1 as LGHNA and CDR2 as YNFKEQ. CDR3: CASSQAGPVAGLETQYF. CDR3 in DNA: TGTGCCAGCAGCCAAGCGGGCCCAGTAGCGGGGTTGGAGACCCAGTACTTC.

The chain recombines TRBV10-2 with TRBJ2-7, with D possibly matching TRBD1 (5 bases). Germline-derived CDR1 and CDR2 are WSHSY and SAAADI. The CDR3 length is 14 residues. Deletions cut 6 bases from V and 2 bases from J, with 14 bases between. The CDR3 DNA sequence: TGCGCCAGCAGCCCCAACAGGAGCCCCTACGAGCAGTACGTC. Translating it yields CASSPNRSPYEQYV.

This chain joins TRBV4-1 and TRBJ2-5; TRBD1 matches 8 bases. V dropped 0 bases and J dropped 3; count of bases not matched to a gene: 6. Per the germline V gene, CDR1 is MGHRA and CDR2 is YSYEKL. The CDR3 covers 16 residues. The DNA of the CDR3 is TGCGCCAGCAGCCAAGATTTTGCGACAGGGGAAGAGACCCAGTACTTC. It codes for CASSQDFATGEETQYF.

The rearrangement uses TRBV5-6 and TRBJ1-1, with 7 bases matching TRBD1. Germline CDR1 reads SGHDT; CDR2 reads YYEEEE. Losses at the gene ends were 4 bases for V and 6 bases for J; bases not matched to a gene: 3. The CDR3 consists of 12 residues. CDR3 DNA sequence: TGTGCCAGCAGCCCTACAGGGGCTGAAGCTTTCTTT. It yields the protein CASSPTGAEAFF.

This chain connects TRBV6-1 to TRBJ2-3; D is undetermined. CDR3 length: 12 residues. The V gene's germline CDR1 is MNHNS and CDR2 SASEGT. V lost 0 bases and J lost 14, with 12 bases in between. The CDR3 region is CASSEASALRYF. CDR3 DNA: TGTGCCAGCAGTGAAGCGTCCGCACTTAGGTATTTT.

The gene calls are TRBV11-3 and TRBJ2-7; unclear D gene. This CDR3 is built from 12 residues. The V and J ends lost 3 bases and 3 bases respectively, with 6 bases between them. CDR1 is SGHNT, CDR2 YENEEA, per germline. The CDR3 loop is CASSFHIYEQYF. In DNA form, the CDR3 reads TGTGCCAGCAGCTTCCACATCTACGAGCAGTACTTC. The variable domain in full, with the rest retrieved from reference TRBV11-3 and TRBJ2-7, is EAGVVQSPRYKIIEKKQPVAFWCNPISGHNTLYWYLQNLGQGPELLIRYENEEAVDDSQLPKDRFSAERLKGVDSTLKIQPAELGDSAVYLCASSFHIYEQYFGPGTRLTVT.

This chain links TRBV5-1 with TRBJ1-1; D is possibly TRBD1 (5 bases). Trimming pared 0 bases from V and 3 bases from J, leaving 9 bases between. Germline-derived CDR1 and CDR2 are SGHRS and YFSETQ. This CDR3 is 14 amino acids long. The CDR3 sequence: CASSLGRADTEAFF. CDR3 DNA: TGCGCCAGCAGCTTGGGCAGGGCTGACACTGAAGCTTTCTTT.

J is TRBJ1-2 and V is TRBV6-5; TRBD1 matches 8 bases. CDR3 length: 16 residues. The trim removed 2 bases at V and 2 bases at J, leaving 7 bases unmatched. The germline CDR1 and CDR2 sequences are MNHEY and SVGAGI. CDR3 residues: CASSYPGQGGNYGYTF. As DNA, the CDR3 is TGTGCCAGCAGTTACCCCGGACAGGGTGGGAACTATGGCTACACCTTC.

The chain joins TRBV4-1 to TRBJ1-1; D remains ambiguous. There are 13 residues in the CDR3. From germline, CDR1 is MGHRA and CDR2 YSYEKL. V gave up 9 bases and J gave up 1 base, with 12 bases separating them. The CDR3 is CASGELRNTEAFF. The DNA of the CDR3 is TGCGCCAGTGGGGAGCTTCGGAACACTGAAGCTTTCTTT.

The chain combines TRBV14 with TRBJ2-7; possible D gene TRBD2, 6 bases. Germline lookup yields CDR1 SGHDN and CDR2 FVKESK. The length of the CDR3 is 17 residues. V lost 0 bases and J lost 4, with 19 bases in between. The CDR3 region is CASSQDGGTRDRYEQYF. The CDR3, as DNA: TGTGCCAGCAGCCAAGATGGGGGGACCAGGGATAGGTACGAGCAGTACTTC.